Below, one T cell receptor beta chain is given with its context. Its antigen specificity is not known. Each CD8+ T cell subset was flow-sorted in triplicate, and 300,000 cells per subset were placed directly into RLT lysis buffer. To keep memory contaminants out, a stringent definition of naive CD8+ T cells was applied: CD45RO-CCR7+CD27+CD95-. Peripheral blood mononuclear cells were isolated from buffy coats using standard density gradient centrifugation. A FACSAria III was used to flow-sort naive CD8+ T cells into CXCR3-negative and CXCR3-positive populations. Total RNA was extracted from sorted cells using an RNeasy Mini Kit. Sequencing was performed on a NextSeq 550. The Human TCR Profiling Kit (MiLaboratory) was used to prepare UMI-labeled 5' RACE TRB cDNA libraries. cDNA synthesis used the entire amount of extracted RNA, and PCR amplification then used the entire amount of cDNA produced. Libraries were prepared in parallel using an identical number of PCR cycles. From the authors' description of their analysis: With a requirement of at least two reads per UMI, MIGEC and MiXCR extracted about 50,000 +/- 10,000 unique UMI-labeled TRB cDNA molecules per library. Each library averaged 40,000 +/- 10,000 functional in-frame TRB CDR3 nucleotide clonotypes without stop codons. After each sample was downsampled to 5000 UMI-labeled TRB molecules, VDJtools was used to calculate diversity metrics such as normalized Shannon-Wiener and Chao1. For the central five CDR3 residues, VDJtools calculated physicochemical properties weighted by clonotype size, namely interaction energy, strength, volume and Kidera factor 4. Following TCRdb reprocessing, every CDR3 protein sequence forms one entry, and DNA is not provided. TCRdb, not the original authors, processed these V and J calls. This sample's clone table shows 120,000 to 150,000 distinct CDR3 sequences. The ten largest clonotypes hold around 0.28% of the sample.

These data belong to a study of CXCR3-negative and CXCR3-positive naive CD8 T cells (dated by TCRdb to the late 2010s). With regard to the full study: In total, about 140 million TRB reads were obtained, or roughly 1.5 +/- 0.3 million reads per library. Diversity and physicochemical repertoire analyses were performed on around 10 donors pooled from two independent experiments. Naive subsets from 5 donors and memory cells from 3 donors were included in the TRBV-TRBJ cluster analysis.

The CDR3 holds 15 amino acids from the cysteine to the phenylalanine. This entry has no DNA. CDR1 is given as LGHNA and CDR2 as YSLEER, both from the germline V gene. What the work shows at the level of the full study, not this receptor alone: TRBV-TRBJ usage was similar between naive CXCR3-negative and CXCR3-positive cells from the same donor, while memory cells showed distinct patterns. TRB CDR3s from CXCR3-positive naive cells showed higher hydrophobicity (lower Kidera factor 4), lower energy, and higher strength and volume indices than CXCR3-negative naive cells. Comparably high repertoire diversity was found in both naive subsets, whereas much lower repertoire diversity was found in memory CD8+ T cells. Surface CD5, linked to self-reactivity in mice, was comparable between naive subsets; TCR interaction strength was therefore also inferred from TRB CDR3 physicochemical properties. Freshly isolated PBMCs were used for most assays because CXCR3 expression partially decreased after cryopreservation.

The TCR comes from a human donor in good health. Some clones in this sample may be carry-over from other donors' samples. Sequenced sample: naive CXCR3+ CD8+ T cells from blood. The sample's cell subset or site label, in plain terms: CD45RO-CCR7+CD27+CD95- naive CD8+ T cells expressing CXCR3 (TNR3+). Recombination connected TRBV4-3 to TRBJ2-5; lacking DNA, the TRBD2 call made by TCRdb goes unchecked. The CDR3 amino acid sequence is: CASSQAAGGGETQYF.